The 26 T cell receptor beta chains in this list originate from one sample, sequenced in a study of identical twins' blood T cells. TCRdb analysed the 5' RACE reads with MiXCR anew, one entry per CDR3 protein. The data contain 350,000 to 450,000 distinct CDR3 sequences, around 30% of them singletons. The sample consisted of PBMCs. The receptors stem from a woman between 18 and 55 years old in good health.

This clonotype was seen a few times. The chain carries TRBV5-5 and TRBJ1-1; D is ambiguous. The V gene's germline CDR1 is SGHKS and CDR2 YYEKEE (reference sequence). The CDR3 runs to 12 residues. Trimming took 1 base from V and 7 from J, leaving 8 bases between them. CDR3 DNA sequence: TGTGCCAGCAGCTTGAGGGATATTGAAGCTTTCTTT. Translated, it gives CASSLRDIEAFF.

This clonotype was seen ten or more times. This chain connects TRBV12-3 or TRBV12-4 to TRBJ2-1; weak D call: TRBD2 (6 bases). The CDR3 has 14 residues. Deletions cut 3 bases from V and 0 bases from J, with 6 bases between. CDR3 sequence (DNA): TGTGCCAGCAGTTTCGGGAGCTCCTACAATGAGCAGTTCTTC. This codes for CASSFGSSYNEQFF.

There are a few counts of this clonotype. This chain links TRBV7-9 with TRBJ1-1; D unresolved. V gave up 3 bases and J gave up 5 bases, with 10 bases separating them. Germline V gene data show CDR1 as SEHNR and CDR2 as FQNEAQ (reference sequence). This CDR3 is 13 amino acids long. The CDR3 protein is CASSFKETTEAFF. The CDR3 DNA reads as TGTGCCAGCAGCTTTAAGGAGACAACTGAAGCTTTCTTT. The whole variable domain, filled in from reference TRBV7-9 and TRBJ1-1, reads DTGVSQNPRHKITKRGQNVTFRCDPISEHNRLYWYRQTLGQGPEFLTYFQNEAQLEKSRLLSDRFSAERPKGSFSTLEIQRTEQGDSAMYLCASSFKETTEAFFGQGTRLTVV.

In its sample, this clonotype was seen a few times. The chain combines TRBV5-1 with TRBJ1-1; the D is unclear. The length of the CDR3 is 15 residues. Germline V gene sequence: CDR1 SGHRS, CDR2 YFSETQ. Deletions cut 4 bases from V and 4 bases from J, with 17 bases between. The CDR3 nucleotides are TGCGCCAGCAGCCCAGAACAGCTCCGGGGCACTGAAGCTTTCTTT. Translating gives CASSPEQLRGTEAFF. Filled out from reference TRBV5-1 and TRBJ1-1, the complete variable domain reads KAGVTQTPRYLIKTRGQQVTLSCSPISGHRSVSWYQQTPGQGLQFLFEYFSETQRNKGNFPGRFSGRQFSNSRSEMNVSTLELGDSALYLCASSPEQLRGTEAFFGQGTRLTVV.

The chain recombines TRBV20-1 with TRBJ2-1; TRBD2 aligns across 7 bases. V trimming: 1 base; J trimming: 4 bases; junction bases outside the gene matches: 4. Looked up from germline, CDR1 is DFQATT and CDR2 is SNEGSKA (reference sequence). The CDR3 consists of 14 residues. The CDR3 spells CSARGLALYNEQFF. The CDR3, as DNA: TGCAGTGCTAGAGGACTAGCTCTGTACAATGAGCAGTTCTTC.

This sequence joins TRBV19 and TRBJ1-5; 8 positions agree with TRBD1. Germline CDR1 LNHDA, CDR2 SQIVND (reference sequence). The CDR3 covers 13 residues. J lost 5 bases, V lost 9 bases, and 6 bases had no gene match. The CDR3 here is CASRDRFDQPQHF. CDR3 in DNA: TGTGCCAGCAGGGACAGGTTTGATCAGCCCCAGCATTTT. The variable domain in full, with the rest retrieved from reference TRBV19 and TRBJ1-5, is DGGITQSPKYLFRKEGQNVTLSCEQNLNHDAMYWYRQDPGQGLRLIYYSQIVNDFQKGDIAEGYSVSREKKESFPLTVTSAQKNPTAFYLCASRDRFDQPQHFGDGTRLSIL.

This clonotype was seen only a few times. The genes are TRBV4-3 and TRBJ1-1; TRBD1 matches 7 bases. Per germline, CDR1 LGHNA and CDR2 YSLEER. V gave up 3 bases and J gave up 6 bases; unmatched junction bases: 4. The CDR3 covers 13 residues. The CDR3 reads CASSQLQGSEAFF. The DNA of the CDR3 is TGCGCCAGCAGCCAGTTACAGGGGTCTGAAGCTTTCTTT.

This clonotype was counted between two and nine times. V gene TRBV20-1 combines with J gene TRBJ2-4; D is unclear. V lost 5 bases and J lost 0, with 14 bases in between. In germline, CDR1 is DFQATT, CDR2 SNEGSKA (reference sequence). This CDR3 is built from 15 residues. CDR3: CSAQKGSLAKNIQYF. The CDR3 region has the DNA TGCAGTGCTCAGAAGGGCAGTCTAGCCAAAAACATTCAGTACTTC.

The chain combines TRBV29-1 with TRBJ1-4, with 8 bases fitting TRBD1. The CDR3 contains 13 residues. CDR1 is SQVTM, CDR2 ANQGSEA, per germline. The CDR3 here is CIAKGTGTEKLFF. The CDR3 coding sequence is TGCATCGCGAAAGGGACAGGAACTGAAAAACTGTTTTTT.

This clonotype was counted at least ten times. J is TRBJ1-2 and V is TRBV2, with 9 bases fitting TRBD1. The ends lost 8 bases at V and 6 bases at J; junction bases unmatched: 4. CDR1 is SNHLY, CDR2 FYNNEI, per germline. The CDR3 contains 12 residues. This CDR3 reads CASRDRVHGYTF. The CDR3 coding sequence is TGTGCCAGCCGGGACAGGGTTCATGGCTACACCTTC. Complete variable domain (other parts from reference TRBV2 and TRBJ1-2): EPEVTQTPSHQVTQMGQEVILRCVPISNHLYFYWYRQILGQKVEFLVSFYNNEISEKSEIFDDQFSVERPDGSNFTLKIRSTKLEDSAMYFCASRDRVHGYTFGSGTRLTVV.

The table lists this clonotype with a few counts. The CDR3 sequence is CASSLRGQNYTF. CDR3 coding DNA: TGTGCCAGCAGCTTGAGGGGTCAAAACTACACCTTC. The chain employs TRBV7-6 and TRBJ1-2, with D tentatively TRBD1 (5 bases). The CDR3 loop spans 12 amino acids. Trimming took off 3 bases at V and 10 bases at J, with 12 bases between the two ends. Germline V gene lookup returns CDR1 SGHVS and CDR2 FNYEAQ.

This chain links TRBV19 with TRBJ1-1, with D perhaps TRBD1 (6 bases). Germline V gene sequence: CDR1 LNHDA, CDR2 SQIVND (reference sequence). Deletions cut 7 bases from V and 5 bases from J, with 17 bases between. CDR3 length: 14 amino acids. CDR3 sequence (DNA): TGTGCCAGTACCGATTTACCCGGGACAACTGAAGCTTTCTTT. Its protein is CASTDLPGTTEAFF.

There are many counts of this clonotype. The genes are TRBV10-3 and TRBJ1-2; 7 positions agree with TRBD1. The junction had 1 base not matched to a gene; V was cut back by 3 bases and J by 6 bases. Germline-derived CDR1 and CDR2 are ENHRY and SYGVKD. This CDR3 contains 12 residues. The CDR3 region is CAISDRGNGYTF. The CDR3 nucleotides are TGTGCCATCAGTGACAGGGGGAATGGCTACACCTTC.

This clonotype was seen more than once but under ten times. The gene calls are TRBV29-1 and TRBJ1-1; D perhaps matches TRBD1 (5 bases). This CDR3 region has 12 residues. The V gene's germline CDR1 is SQVTM and CDR2 ANQGSEA. V was clipped by 3 bases and J by 0 bases, with 5 bases between them. In DNA form, the CDR3 reads TGCAGCGTTGAGGGGGTGAACACTGAAGCTTTCTTT. Protein sequence: CSVEGVNTEAFF.

The CDR3 sequence: CSARWGVESNQPQHF. The CDR3 nucleotides read TGCAGTGCCCGATGGGGAGTCGAGAGTAATCAGCCCCAGCATTTT. The chain couples TRBV20-1 to TRBJ1-5; D gene ambiguous. Germline assignment: CDR1 DFQATT and CDR2 SNEGSKA (reference sequence). The V and J ends lost 6 bases and 4 bases respectively, with 19 bases between them. The CDR3 is 15 amino acids.

About this clonotype itself: A much larger clonotype is one base distant, so this may be a read error. The chain has TRBV18 and TRBJ2-3; D uncertain. V gave up 5 bases and J gave up 6 bases, with 15 bases separating them. The CDR3 runs 14 residues. Germline-derived CDR1 and CDR2 are KGHSH and LQKENI. The CDR3 spells CASSSSKSPDTQYF. The CDR3 DNA reads TGTGCCAGCTCATCTAGTAAGAGTCCCGATACGCAGTATTTT. Full variable domain (rest looked up from reference TRBV18 and TRBJ2-3): NAGVMQNPRHLVRRRGQEARLRCSPMKGHSHVYWYRQLPEEGLKFMVYLQKENIIDESGMPKERFSAEFPKEGPSILRIQQVVRGDSAAYFCASSSSKSPDTQYFGPGTRLTVL.

The chain joins TRBV20-1 to TRBJ2-1, with D perhaps matching TRBD1 or TRBD2 (6 bases each). From germline, CDR1 is DFQATT and CDR2 SNEGSKA (reference sequence). This CDR3 spans 12 amino acids. CDR3 region: CSARGLYNEQFF. CDR3 DNA sequence: TGCAGCGCCCGGGGGCTTTACAATGAGCAGTTCTTC.

This clonotype showed up just a few times. V usage is TRBV5-1 and J usage is TRBJ1-1; possibly TRBD1 for D (5 bases). The CDR3 runs 15 residues. Trimming removed 4 bases at V and 3 bases at J, with 16 bases between. CDR1 SGHRS and CDR2 YFSETQ come from the germline V gene. CDR3 bases: TGCGCCAGCAGCACTGAGGGGCCCCTGGACACTGAAGCTTTCTTT. Translation gives CASSTEGPLDTEAFF.

For this clonotype: A much larger clonotype is one base distant, so this may be a read error. The chain carries TRBV19 and TRBJ2-5; no definite D call. Trimming stripped 5 bases from V and 4 bases from J, with 14 bases between. The CDR3 covers 14 residues. Germline V CDR1 and CDR2: LNHDA, SQIVND (reference sequence). CDR3 in amino acids: CASSPRAIAETQYF. The CDR3 DNA follows: TGTGCCAGTAGTCCTCGGGCTATCGCAGAGACCCAGTACTTC.

The rearrangement joins TRBV2 to TRBJ1-1; no firm D call. V was cut by 3 bases and J by 1 base, with 18 bases left in between. CDR3 length equals 17 residues. CDR1 is SNHLY and CDR2 is FYNNEI in the germline V gene. The CDR3 DNA is TGTGCCAGCAGTGACCTGAAGATGGGAGGGAGGAACACTGAAGCTTTCTTT. This gives the protein CASSDLKMGGRNTEAFF. Full variable domain (remainder filled in from reference TRBV2 and TRBJ1-1): EPEVTQTPSHQVTQMGQEVILRCVPISNHLYFYWYRQILGQKVEFLVSFYNNEISEKSEIFDDQFSVERPDGSNFTLKIRSTKLEDSAMYFCASSDLKMGGRNTEAFFGQGTRLTVV.

V and J are TRBV27 and TRBJ1-3; 10 bases are a match to TRBD1. With 8 bases clipped from V and 7 bases from J, the junction kept 14 bases outside the gene matches. The CDR3 runs 16 residues. Germline assignment: CDR1 MNHEY and CDR2 SMNVEV (reference sequence). CDR3 DNA sequence: TGTGCCAGCTCCCCGGCGGGGACAGGGGTCGCGAACACCATATATTTT. It yields the protein CASSPAGTGVANTIYF.

This clonotype was counted a single time. A much larger clone sits a single nucleotide away, making a read error possible. The chain carries TRBV10-3 and TRBJ2-2, with no clear D. Germline V gene data show CDR1 as ENHRY and CDR2 as SYGVKD. CDR3 length: 12 residues. CDR3 DNA: TGTACCATCAGCGATTACACCGGGGAGCTGTTTTTT. It is translated as CTISDYTGELFF.

This clonotype was seen repeatedly, ten times or more. The V gene is TRBV9, the J gene TRBJ2-3, with D unclear. Per the germline V gene, CDR1 is SGDLS and CDR2 is YYNGEE. Between the trimmed V and J ends, which lost 0 bases and 0 bases, there was a span of 2 bases. This CDR3 is 13 amino acids long. The CDR3 coding sequence is TGTGCCAGCAGCGTAGGAAGCACAGATACGCAGTATTTT. Protein product: CASSVGSTDTQYF. The whole variable domain, remainder taken from reference TRBV9 and TRBJ2-3, is DSGVTQTPKHLITATGQRVTLRCSPRSGDLSVYWYQQSLDQGLQFLIQYYNGEERAKGNILERFSAQQFPDLHSELNLSSLELGDSALYFCASSVGSTDTQYFGPGTRLTVL.

This clonotype turned up a few times. The rearrangement uses TRBV6-5 and TRBJ1-2; no clear D. V lost 0 bases to trimming and J lost 5 bases, with 10 bases between them. The CDR3 runs 14 residues. Germline CDR1 is MNHEY and CDR2 is SVGAGI. CDR3 coding DNA: TGTGCCAGCAGTTACTCGGACGGTCCTTATGGCTACACCTTC. It yields the protein CASSYSDGPYGYTF.

The chain combines TRBV12-5 with TRBJ1-1; 12 bases match TRBD1. CDR1 is LGHNT and CDR2 is FRNRAP in the germline V gene. V shed 2 bases and J 3 bases; nucleotides not matched to a gene: 19. The CDR3 runs 21 residues. CDR3 nucleotides: TGTGCTAGTGGTTTGTCGACGGGGACAGGGGGCAGGAAAAGGATGGACACTGAAGCTTTCTTT. It encodes CASGLSTGTGGRKRMDTEAFF.

In its sample, this clonotype was seen once. The rearrangement joins TRBV20-1 to TRBJ1-2; unclear D gene. This CDR3 has 9 amino acids. Germline loops: CDR1 DFQATT, CDR2 SNEGSKA (reference sequence). Trimming cost V 3 bases and J 8 bases, with 4 bases left between them. The CDR3 DNA reads TGCAGTGCTAGTCTCGGCTACACCTTC. Translation: CSASLGYTF.